This T cell receptor (beta chain) was sequenced for a study of T cell responses to AZD1222 COVID-19 vaccine (dated by TCRdb to the early 2020s). For context, the study as a whole: TCR sequencing covered 233 trial participants: 207 given two doses of AZD1222 and 26 given two doses of MenACWY control vaccine. Trial participants were enrolled into age subgroups of 18-55, 56-69 and 70-plus years, which contained about 150, 28 and 57 TCR-sequenced participants, respectively. Results and caveats for the whole study, not just this receptor: After two AZD1222 doses, spike-specific TCR breadth and depth were significantly higher than at day 0 and than in MenACWY recipients. The 56-69-year group was small, and its depth increase did not reach significance, likely because of low power. No day 14 peak-response samples were available, so repertoires were characterized only after the peak T cell response. Participants were mostly white British and included more females than males, and it was suggested by the authors that clonal diversity may have been underestimated. Only five or six AZD1222 recipients were SARS-CoV-2 seropositive at baseline, limiting conclusions about previously exposed vaccinees. The whole spike protein was spanned by vaccine-associated CD4 TCRs, and dominant responses were seen in regions 160-218 and 743-854. Epitopes outside the regions mutated in the B.1.351 and B.1.1.7 variants were reportedly recognized by nearly half of the unique spike-specific TCRs.

The meaning of the sample's time point label: about 28 days (+/-7) after the second vaccine dose. AZD1222 recipients with second doses at about 4 weeks or about 12 weeks were pooled, because spike-specific TCR depth and breadth did not differ between schedules. Samples from vaccinated people were obtained from the UK trials COV001 and COV002, which included a single-blind randomized controlled phase 2/3 trial of AZD1222 (ChAdOx1 nCoV-19) in healthy adults. For TCRbeta chain sequencing, PBMC samples were collected from trial participants at day 0 and at day 28 after the second dose. The CDR3 regions of human TCRbeta chains were analyzed by immunosequencing. As for the authors' bioinformatics: TCRs in the repertoires were compared against a reference library of SARS-CoV-2-specific TCRs that had been generated with the MIRA antigen-specificity platform. Breadth was defined as the fraction of unique TCRs that were SARS-CoV-2-associated, and depth was defined as the fraction of total T cells that were SARS-CoV-2-associated. Using the MIRA data, every spike-specific TCR was mapped to the spike region that the TCR reacted to and assigned to either a CD4 or a CD8 class. Log10-transformed breadth and depth values were compared by one-way ANOVA with Sidak's multiple comparisons tests. In TCRdb, the immuneACCESS table is reduced to in-frame sequences with V and J assigned. These tables do not hold every clone; where another copy was compared, an unresolved V gene accounts for under half, and the others remain unexplained. V and J calls and clone size are as listed in that table; D and trimming were resolved from the DNA. This sample lists approximately 300,000 clones; around 92% were detected once. The leading ten clones occupy less than 0.65% of the sample.

Details on this clone: This clone's antigen is unknown. No quality values exist for individual bases; no much larger clone is one base distant.

From the cysteine through the phenylalanine, the CDR3 covers 14 amino acids. Only CDR3 DNA remains: 42 bases, in frame from the first base. V is shortened by 0 bases, J by 4 bases, and the region joining them spans 8 bases. The germline V gene sets CDR1 to SGHRS and CDR2 to YFSETQ. The clonotype was recovered from an adult who received the AZD1222 COVID-19 vaccine. The chain is encoded by TRBV5-1 joined to TRBJ1-3, with the D gene not clear enough to name. Source: peripheral blood, taken 28 days after the second AZD1222 dose. The CDR3 sequence is CASSLDPGGNTIYF. The DNA sequence follows: TGCGCCAGCAGCTTGGACCCGGGAGGAAACACCATATATTTT.